The present T cell receptor beta chain was sequenced within a study of Ad26.COV2.S vaccination and SARS-CoV-2 variants. Germline V gene sequence: CDR1 SGHDN, CDR2 FVKESK. This CDR3 spans 18 amino acids. With 3 bases removed from V and 2 bases from J, the gap between germline ends came to 21 bases. Treatment defined: roughly 19 received Ad26.COV2.S at low or high dose, single or two shots; about five received placebo; per-sample allocation not given. Sampling took place 63 days after the first vaccine or placebo injection. An 18-55-year-old adult in Boston served as donor. Sequencing used immunoSEQ multiplex PCR; TCRdb keeps in-frame clones, though not all of them. Of roughly 450,000 clones listed, around 90% are singletons.

Sequencing used peripheral blood, obtained in a trial of Ad26.COV2.S vaccine versus placebo. The clonotype originates from a person between 18 and 60 years old who received the Ad26.COV2.S COVID-19 vaccine or a placebo. The chain joins TRBV14 to TRBJ2-3; D may be TRBD1 (5 bases). The CDR3 sequence is CASSHFLGPTANTDTQYF. In DNA, the CDR3 is TGTGCCAGCAGCCACTTTTTGGGCCCGACAGCGAACACAGATACGCAGTATTTT.